This T cell receptor beta chain is drawn from a study of T-cell reconstitution after alpha-beta-depleted transplantation in children. The TCRbeta library incorporated unique molecular identifiers. TCRdb re-called the PCR reads with MiXCR, one entry per CDR3 protein. The repertoire holds fewer than 750,000 distinct CDR3 sequences, with 23% as singletons. Deletions cut 3 bases from V and 7 bases from J, with 10 bases between. The CDR3 spans 13 residues. This clonotype appeared many times. The chain joins TRBV12-3 or TRBV12-4 to TRBJ1-5, with D uncertain. The TCR comes from a boy younger than two who had a stem cell transplant for acute myeloid leukemia, so the T cells may come from the graft donor. This specimen consisted of PBMCs, mostly from graft donor cells, obtained 360 days after TCRalphabeta/CD19-depleted stem cell transplant. The CDR3 reads CASSFAVDQPQHF. For the CDR3, the DNA is TGTGCCAGCAGTTTTGCAGTGGACCAGCCCCAGCATTTT.